The entry below gives a single T cell receptor beta chain sequence along with its context. The data originate from a study of blood T cell repertoires in COVID-19. Whole-study context: The cDNA or gDNA used as material had been derived from T cells, B-cell-depleted T cells, or PBMCs.

Clones were sequenced by immunoSEQ multiplex PCR, and TCRdb holds only the in-frame ones, with some missing. This sample yields 37,000 or so clones, of which 75% to 90% are seen a single time; roughly an eighth belongs to the top ten. V lost 9 bases to trimming and J lost 3 bases; unmatched junction nucleotides: 7. The CDR3 runs 13 residues. Germline CDR1 is SGHRS and CDR2 is YFSETQ. V and J are TRBV5-1 and TRBJ2-7; TRBD2 matches 9 bases. This TCR was recovered from a man in his 70s with acute or convalescent COVID-19. Sequenced material: peripheral blood. CDR3 DNA sequence: TGCGCCACAGGGACTAGCCCGGGCTACGAGCAGTACTTC. Translated, it gives CATGTSPGYEQYF.